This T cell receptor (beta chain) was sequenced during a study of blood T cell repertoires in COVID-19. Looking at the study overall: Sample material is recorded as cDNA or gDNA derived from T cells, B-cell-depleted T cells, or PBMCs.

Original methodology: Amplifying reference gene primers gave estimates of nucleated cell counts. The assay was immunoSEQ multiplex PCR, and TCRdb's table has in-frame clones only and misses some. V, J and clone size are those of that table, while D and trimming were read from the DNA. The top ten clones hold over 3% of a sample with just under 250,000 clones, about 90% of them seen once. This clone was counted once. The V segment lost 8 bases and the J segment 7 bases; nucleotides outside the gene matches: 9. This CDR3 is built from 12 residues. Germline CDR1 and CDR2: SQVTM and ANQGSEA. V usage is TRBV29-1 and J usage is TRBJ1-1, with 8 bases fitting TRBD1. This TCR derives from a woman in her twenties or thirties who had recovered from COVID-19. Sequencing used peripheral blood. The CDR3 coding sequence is TGCAGCTCCCTCACCGGGACAGGTGAAGCTTTCTTT. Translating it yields CSSLTGTGEAFF.